A single sample gave rise to the 8 T cell receptor beta chains below, sequenced in a study of blood T cells in healthy people across ages. The authors ran a second PCR of about 6 to 11 cycles using a sample-barcoded 5' primer and a J-beta primer mix. In TCRdb, the 5' RACE reads were re-called with MiXCR into one record per CDR3 protein. The repertoire holds approximately 850,000 distinct CDR3 sequences, with roughly 50% as singletons. Sequencing was done on a sample of blood. The receptors stem from a man aged 30 to 45 in good health.

The V and J genes are TRBV7-9 and TRBJ1-6; D remains unclear. Germline values: CDR1 SEHNR, CDR2 FQNEAQ (reference sequence). The CDR3 runs 14 residues. Trimming pared 1 base from V and 7 bases from J, leaving 8 bases between. In DNA form, the CDR3 reads TGTGCCAGCAGCTTAGGGACTCCCAATTCACCCCTCCACTTT. It codes for CASSLGTPNSPLHF. Drawing the rest from reference TRBV7-9 and TRBJ1-6, the complete variable domain is DTGVSQNPRHKITKRGQNVTFRCDPISEHNRLYWYRQTLGQGPEFLTYFQNEAQLEKSRLLSDRFSAERPKGSFSTLEIQRTEQGDSAMYLCASSLGTPNSPLHFGNGTRLTVT.

CDR3 in amino acids: CASSPGSNQETQYF. CDR3 in DNA: TGTGCCAGCAGCCCCGGGAGCAATCAAGAGACCCAGTACTTC. The chain carries TRBV7-2 and TRBJ2-5, with TRBD2 as a possible D gene (6 bases). V was shortened by 5 bases and J by 2 bases, with 12 bases between the two germline ends. CDR1 and CDR2 from the germline V gene are SGHTA and FQGNSA. The CDR3 length is 14 residues.

This rearrangement joins TRBV4-1 to TRBJ2-5; maybe TRBD1 (6 bases). Trimming pared 1 base from V and 0 bases from J, leaving 18 bases between. Looked up from germline, CDR1 is MGHRA and CDR2 is YSYEKL. The CDR3 has 18 residues. CDR3 in amino acids: CASSQVLGSGVYQETQYF. CDR3 sequence (DNA): TGCGCCAGCAGCCAAGTCTTAGGGTCAGGGGTGTACCAAGAGACCCAGTACTTC.

This clonotype has a single count. The gene calls are TRBV7-9 and TRBJ2-1; D might be TRBD1 (6 bases). The germline gives CDR1 SEHNR, CDR2 FQNEAQ (reference sequence). This CDR3 spans 13 amino acids. V lost 2 bases, J lost 12 bases, and 14 bases lay in between. The DNA for the CDR3 is TGTGCCAGCAGCTTAAGGCAGGGGACCCCGCAGTTCTTC. Translating it yields CASSLRQGTPQFF.

V usage is TRBV27 and J usage is TRBJ2-1, with a tentative D call TRBD1 (6 bases). V gave up 2 bases and J gave up 8 bases, with 19 bases separating them. This CDR3 is built from 16 residues. The V gene's germline CDR1 is MNHEY and CDR2 SMNVEV (reference sequence). This chain's CDR3 is CASSLRSPAGVHEQFF. CDR3 nucleotides: TGTGCCAGCAGTTTAAGATCCCCCGCAGGGGTGCATGAGCAGTTCTTC.

The rearrangement uses TRBV5-5 and TRBJ2-6, with 9 bases fitting TRBD1. CDR1 is SGHKS and CDR2 is YYEKEE in the germline V gene (reference sequence). This CDR3 is built from 20 residues. The V and J ends lost 1 base and 1 base, in that order; junction bases with no gene match: 12. CDR3 residues: CASSLRGPGQGSSGANVLTF. CDR3 DNA: TGTGCCAGCAGCTTGCGAGGCCCGGGACAGGGATCGTCTGGGGCCAACGTCCTGACTTTC.

The chain recombines TRBV20-1 with TRBJ2-7; 7 bases fit TRBD2. This CDR3 region has 16 residues. Germline loops: CDR1 DFQATT, CDR2 SNEGSKA (reference sequence). V gave up 6 bases and J gave up 1 base; unmatched junction bases: 15. The CDR3 sequence: CSARELSSGYSYEQYF. DNA for the CDR3: TGCAGTGCGCGAGAGCTATCTAGCGGATATTCCTACGAGCAGTACTTC.

This clonotype was recorded many times. The rearrangement links TRBV7-2 to TRBJ1-6, with D possibly matching TRBD1 (5 bases). V lost 1 base and J 4 bases, leaving 11 bases between the germline ends. Germline V gene lookup returns CDR1 SGHTA and CDR2 FQGNSA. This CDR3 region has 16 residues. CDR3 protein: CASSLGERGYNSPLHF. CDR3 DNA: TGTGCCAGCAGCTTAGGGGAACGGGGGTATAATTCACCCCTCCACTTT.